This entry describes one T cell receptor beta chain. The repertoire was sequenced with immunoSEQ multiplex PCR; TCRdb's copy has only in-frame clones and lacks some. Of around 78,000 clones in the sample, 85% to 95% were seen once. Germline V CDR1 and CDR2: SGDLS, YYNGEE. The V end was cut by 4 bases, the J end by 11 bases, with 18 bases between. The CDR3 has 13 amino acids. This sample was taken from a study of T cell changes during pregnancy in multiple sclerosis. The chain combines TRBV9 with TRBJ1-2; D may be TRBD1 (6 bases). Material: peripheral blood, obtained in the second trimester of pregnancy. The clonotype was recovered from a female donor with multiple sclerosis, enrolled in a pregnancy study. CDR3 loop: CASSKQGGAGYTF. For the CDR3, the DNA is TGTGCCAGCAGCAAACAAGGGGGGGCCGGTTACACCTTC.